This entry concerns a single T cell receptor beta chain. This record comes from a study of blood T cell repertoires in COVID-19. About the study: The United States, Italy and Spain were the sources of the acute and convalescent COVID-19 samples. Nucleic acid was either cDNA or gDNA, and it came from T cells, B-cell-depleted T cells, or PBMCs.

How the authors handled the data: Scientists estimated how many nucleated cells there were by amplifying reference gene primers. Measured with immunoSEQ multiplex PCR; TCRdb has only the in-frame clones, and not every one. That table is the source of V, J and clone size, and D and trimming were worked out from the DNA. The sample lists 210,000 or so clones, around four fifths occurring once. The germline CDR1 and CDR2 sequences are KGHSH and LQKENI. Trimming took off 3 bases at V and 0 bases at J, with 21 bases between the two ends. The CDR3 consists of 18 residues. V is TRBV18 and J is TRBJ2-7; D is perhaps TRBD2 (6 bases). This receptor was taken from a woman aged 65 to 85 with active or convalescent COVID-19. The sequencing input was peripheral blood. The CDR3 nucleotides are TGTGCCAGCTCACCCGCCCTTCCCGGGACTCCTTACTCCTACGAGCAGTACTTC. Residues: CASSPALPGTPYSYEQYF.